This T cell receptor (beta chain) was identified in a study of Ad26.COV2.S vaccination and SARS-CoV-2 variants. For the study at large: The Ad26.COV2.S arm of the COV1001 trial was where the donor was placed. Donor got 5x10^10 or 1x10^11 viral particles of Ad26.COV2.S.

General study findings and limits: Total T cell responses were possibly underestimated by TCR breadth and depth analyses.

Treatment indicated: roughly 18 received Ad26.COV2.S at low or high dose, single or two shots; 5 received placebo; per-sample allocation not given. Day 63 after the first vaccine or placebo injection was the time point for sampling. For this clone: Its antigen is not known.

The germline V gene has CDR1 SGHDT and CDR2 YYEEEE. Trimming removed 4 bases from V and 3 bases from J, with 11 bases in between. The CDR3 consists of 15 residues. Assay used: immunoSEQ multiplex PCR; TCRdb lists only in-frame clones, some missing. The sample lists roughly 300,000 clones, around 89% seen once, with around 5.8% in the top ten. This clonotype was obtained from a person between 18 and 59 years old who received the Ad26.COV2.S COVID-19 vaccine or a placebo. Sequencing used peripheral blood, obtained in a trial of Ad26.COV2.S vaccine versus placebo. The V call is TRBV5-6, the J call TRBJ2-6; D is possibly TRBD1 (6 bases). CDR3 protein: CASSVRTVGANVLTF. CDR3 in DNA: TGTGCCAGCAGCGTACGGACAGTTGGGGCCAACGTCCTGACTTTC.